The 9 T cell receptor beta chains given below trace back to one sample, sequenced in a study of blood T cell repertoires in COVID-19. This table comes from immunoSEQ multiplex PCR, and its TCRdb copy is limited to in-frame clones, with some not included. The table has over 400,000 clones, about 88% seen once. The sample was PBMCs or T cells enriched from blood (not recorded which). The receptors were gathered from a woman aged 60-75 years who had recovered from COVID-19.

This clone appeared once. The chain has TRBV6-5 and TRBJ1-2; 7 positions agree with TRBD1. Germline V CDR1 and CDR2: MNHEY, SVGAGI. V lost 5 bases and J lost 3; bases outside the gene matches: 9. CDR3 length: 15 residues. CDR3 coding DNA: TGTGCCAGCAGTCCCGCAGGGGGGTTACACTATGGCTACACCTTC. Its protein is CASSPAGGLHYGYTF.

A remark on this clone: Distinct nucleotide sequences in the sample also encode this CDR3. The V gene is TRBV5-1, the J gene TRBJ1-2; D gene uncertain. V lost 0 bases and J 2 bases, leaving 5 bases between the germline ends. Germline lookup yields CDR1 SGHRS and CDR2 YFSETQ. There are 13 residues in the CDR3. CDR3 DNA sequence: TGCGCCAGCAGCTTGGGGCAAAACTATGGCTACACCTTC. Its protein product is CASSLGQNYGYTF.

The chain carries TRBV2 and TRBJ1-1; no clear D gene. Deletions cut 5 bases from V and 0 bases from J, with 16 bases between. The CDR3 contains 16 residues. Germline V gene sequence: CDR1 SNHLY, CDR2 FYNNEI. Here the CDR3 reads CASSPPEVWVNTEAFF. The CDR3, as DNA: TGTGCCAGCAGTCCTCCGGAGGTGTGGGTGAACACTGAAGCTTTCTTT.

The V and J genes are TRBV2 and TRBJ1-2; D remains unclear. The CDR3 extends over 11 amino acids. The V gene's germline CDR1 is SNHLY and CDR2 FYNNEI. V was pared by 7 bases and J by 4 bases, with 7 bases between. The chain's CDR3 is CASKRVYGYTF. Here the CDR3 DNA reads TGTGCCAGCAAACGGGTCTATGGCTACACCTTC.

The V gene is TRBV18, the J gene TRBJ1-6, with 10 bases fitting TRBD1. The CDR3 covers 14 residues. Germline trimming cut 6 bases from V and 8 bases from J; bases unmatched to any gene: 4. From germline, CDR1 is KGHSH and CDR2 LQKENI. The CDR3 protein is CASSRGTGDSPLHF. Written as DNA, the CDR3 is TGTGCCAGCTCGCGCGGGACAGGGGATTCACCCCTCCACTTT.

The chain is built from TRBV18 and TRBJ1-1; the match to TRBD1 covers 9 bases. Trimming at V came to 5 bases and at J to 4 bases, leaving 2 bases not matched to a gene. The CDR3 covers 13 residues. The germline V gene has CDR1 KGHSH and CDR2 LQKENI. DNA for the CDR3: TGTGCCAGCTCAACAGGGGGCTTCACTGAAGCTTTCTTT. Protein product: CASSTGGFTEAFF.

The chain combines TRBV5-1 with TRBJ2-3; 11 nucleotides agree with TRBD2. J lost 2 bases, V lost 0 bases, and 2 bases had no gene match. The CDR3 is 16 amino acids. CDR1 and CDR2 (germline): SGHRS, YFSETQ. In nucleotides, the CDR3 is TGCGCCAGCAGCTTGGCTAGCGGGGGGATCACAGATACGCAGTATTTT. It is translated as CASSLASGGITDTQYF.

The chain uses TRBV2 and TRBJ2-1, with TRBD2 matching over 8 bases. In germline, CDR1 is SNHLY, CDR2 FYNNEI. V shed 10 bases and J 8 bases; nucleotides not matched to a gene: 16. This CDR3 has 15 residues. CDR3: CATGREGVLSHEQFF. CDR3 coding DNA: TGTGCCACCGGCCGGGAGGGGGTCCTCAGCCATGAGCAGTTCTTC.

The gene calls are TRBV6-2 or TRBV6-3 and TRBJ2-4; tentatively, D is TRBD2 (7 bases). CDR1 and CDR2 (germline): MNHEY, SVGEGT. This CDR3 is 15 amino acids long. Trimming stripped 4 bases from V and 4 bases from J, with 14 bases between. The CDR3 coding sequence is TGTGCCAGCAGTTCCGGGGGGCTTGGAAAAAACATTCAGTACTTC. Amino acid sequence: CASSSGGLGKNIQYF.